This is a list of T cell receptor beta chains from one sample in a study of identical twins. TCRdb re-derived calls from the 5' RACE reads in MiXCR, one entry per CDR3 protein. The data contain hundreds of thousands of distinct CDR3 sequences, around 8.8% of them singletons. These data were also filed under a second study, of yellow fever vaccine responses in identical twins.

Source material: memory (CD45RO+) T cells sorted from blood. Every receptor here comes from a woman between 18 and 29 years old in good health. Both conserved end residues are part of each CDR3. Each record gives: J gene, D gene, V gene, clone size, CDR3 protein, CDR3 DNA. The D gene is left open where the match is weak. A row's size may be missing; if present it is once, few, many or a size class.

J gene: TRBJ1-1; D gene: .; V gene: TRBV20-1; clone size: .; CDR3 protein: CSASWGMNTEAFF; CDR3 DNA: TGCAGTGCTAGTTGGGGCATGAACACTGAAGCTTTCTTT
J gene: TRBJ2-7; D gene: TRBD2; V gene: TRBV3-1; clone size: many; CDR3 protein: CASSQGISGPPENF; CDR3 DNA: TGTGCCAGCAGCCAAGGTATTAGCGGGCCACCCGAAAACTTC
J gene: TRBJ2-1; D gene: .; V gene: TRBV5-1; clone size: few; CDR3 protein: CASSPRASDNNEQFF; CDR3 DNA: TGCGCCAGCAGCCCTCGGGCTAGCGACAACAATGAGCAGTTCTTC
J gene: TRBJ2-1; D gene: .; V gene: TRBV12-3/TRBV12-4; clone size: many; CDR3 protein: CASSPTTDNEQFF; CDR3 DNA: TGTGCCAGCAGCCCGACGACAGACAATGAGCAGTTCTTC
J gene: TRBJ1-1; D gene: .; V gene: TRBV7-9; clone size: many; CDR3 protein: CASSLVEVRSAEAFF; CDR3 DNA: TGTGCCAGCAGCTTAGTAGAGGTCAGGTCCGCTGAAGCTTTCTTT
J gene: TRBJ1-5; D gene: .; V gene: TRBV20-1; clone size: many; CDR3 protein: CSARARGGQPQHF; CDR3 DNA: TGCAGTGCTAGAGCGCGGGGGGGTCAGCCCCAGCATTTT
J gene: TRBJ2-1; D gene: TRBD2; V gene: TRBV10-3; clone size: .; CDR3 protein: CAISESGSSGSYNEQFF; CDR3 DNA: TGTGCCATCAGTGAGTCGGGGAGTAGCGGGAGCTACAATGAGCAGTTCTTC
J gene: TRBJ2-7; D gene: .; V gene: TRBV7-2; clone size: many; CDR3 protein: CASSPPDYPRGYEQYF; CDR3 DNA: TGTGCCAGCAGCCCGCCGGACTACCCTCGAGGCTACGAGCAGTACTTC
J gene: TRBJ2-7; D gene: TRBD2; V gene: TRBV12-3/TRBV12-4; clone size: many; CDR3 protein: CASTFRAGAYEQYF; CDR3 DNA: TGTGCCAGCACTTTCAGAGCGGGAGCTTACGAGCAGTACTTC
J gene: TRBJ2-2; D gene: .; V gene: TRBV15; clone size: .; CDR3 protein: CATSSSSLGTGELFF; CDR3 DNA: TGTGCCACCAGCAGCTCTAGCCTTGGCACCGGGGAGCTGTTTTTT
J gene: TRBJ2-5; D gene: .; V gene: TRBV20-1; clone size: many; CDR3 protein: CSASWGAETQYF; CDR3 DNA: TGCAGTGCCTCTTGGGGGGCAGAGACCCAGTACTTC
J gene: TRBJ1-1; D gene: .; V gene: TRBV10-3; clone size: .; CDR3 protein: CAISESGGGNTEAFF; CDR3 DNA: TGTGCCATCAGTGAGTCGGGGGGGGGGAACACTGAAGCTTTCTTT
J gene: TRBJ2-3; D gene: .; V gene: TRBV3-1; clone size: .; CDR3 protein: CASSQDQLTDTQYF; CDR3 DNA: TGTGCCAGCAGCCAAGATCAGTTGACAGATACGCAGTATTTT
J gene: TRBJ2-5; D gene: .; V gene: TRBV12-3/TRBV12-4; clone size: many; CDR3 protein: CASALGQKETQYF; CDR3 DNA: TGTGCCAGCGCCCTCGGGCAGAAAGAGACCCAGTACTTC
J gene: TRBJ2-5; D gene: .; V gene: TRBV7-8; clone size: .; CDR3 protein: CASSLTPPGPSGETQYF; CDR3 DNA: TGTGCCAGCAGCTTAACCCCCCCGGGACCCTCAGGAGAGACCCAGTACTTC
J gene: TRBJ2-5; D gene: .; V gene: TRBV24-1; clone size: few; CDR3 protein: CATGHLTRGETQYF; CDR3 DNA: TGTGCCACCGGACACCTAACCCGGGGGGAGACCCAGTACTTC
J gene: TRBJ1-5; D gene: .; V gene: TRBV11-2; clone size: .; CDR3 protein: CASSLVGRGEPQHF; CDR3 DNA: TGTGCCAGCAGCTTAGTGGGCAGGGGCGAGCCCCAGCATTTT
J gene: TRBJ1-2; D gene: .; V gene: TRBV12-3/TRBV12-4; clone size: many; CDR3 protein: CASSLTGTNYGYTF; CDR3 DNA: TGTGCCAGCAGTTTAACAGGGACTAACTATGGCTACACCTTC
J gene: TRBJ2-5; D gene: .; V gene: TRBV3-1; clone size: .; CDR3 protein: CASSHLQETQYF; CDR3 DNA: TGTGCCAGCAGCCACTTACAAGAGACCCAGTACTTC
J gene: TRBJ2-3; D gene: .; V gene: TRBV20-1; clone size: .; CDR3 protein: CSASRLVANTQYF; CDR3 DNA: TGCAGTGCAAGCCGACTAGTTGCAAATACGCAGTATTTT
J gene: TRBJ2-1; D gene: .; V gene: TRBV10-3; clone size: many; CDR3 protein: CAITPRTPGSSYNEQFF; CDR3 DNA: TGTGCCATCACCCCAAGGACCCCTGGGAGCTCCTACAATGAGCAGTTCTTC
J gene: TRBJ1-6; D gene: .; V gene: TRBV3-1; clone size: few; CDR3 protein: CASSQDPATPLHF; CDR3 DNA: TGTGCCAGCAGCCAAGACCCAGCTACACCCCTCCACTTT